This T cell receptor beta chain was captured by sequencing in a study of T cell responses to AZD1222 COVID-19 vaccine. Study background: Both about-4-week and about-12-week second-dose recipients were combined. The study's findings and limits: After two AZD1222 doses, spike-specific TCR breadth and depth rose versus day 0. Spike-wide coverage was observed for vaccine-associated CD4 TCRs, with dominant responses at 160-218 and 743-854.

Method: immunoSEQ multiplex PCR; TCRdb's copy keeps in-frame clones and lacks some. The sample includes about 97,000 clones, roughly 86% seen only once; the top ten take approximately 5%. Worth noting for this clone: Its antigen remains unknown.

This CDR3 comprises 12 residues. The germline gives CDR1 MNHEY, CDR2 SVGAGI. With 2 bases removed from V and 8 bases from J, the gap between germline ends came to 6 bases. The chain couples TRBV6-5 to TRBJ2-2; D is unclear. Sequencing was performed on peripheral blood, taken on day 0 of AZD1222 vaccination. This clonotype was obtained from an adult in good health. This chain's CDR3 is CASSYSGGELFF. Here the CDR3 DNA reads TGTGCCAGCAGTTACAGTGGGGGGGAGCTGTTTTTT.